A selection of T cell receptor beta chains follows, all from one sample in a study of cytotoxic CD8 clonotypes in ibrutinib-treated CLL. Sequencing used immunoSEQ multiplex PCR; TCRdb keeps in-frame clones, though not all of them. The data contain 150,000 to 200,000 clones, over 60% of them singletons. Specimen: PBMCs, collected after 24 months of ibrutinib treatment. The receptors here all came from a human donor with chronic lymphocytic leukemia. CDR3s include the opening cysteine and the closing phenylalanine or tryptophan. The D gene is left open where the match is weak. The size entry is marked missing in some rows and otherwise reads once, few, many or a size class.

abundance: NA; d_gene: TRBD1; j_gene: TRBJ2-7; v_gene: TRBV7-6; CDR3aa: CASSLGTGSHEQYF; CDR3nt: TGTGCCAGCAGCCTTGGGACAGGGTCTCACGAGCAGTACTTC
abundance: NA; d_gene: TRBD2; j_gene: TRBJ2-3; v_gene: TRBV5-4; CDR3aa: CASSLVAGGPEDTQYF; CDR3nt: TGTGCCAGCAGCTTGGTCGCGGGAGGGCCCGAAGATACGCAGTATTTT
abundance: NA; d_gene: NA; j_gene: TRBJ1-4; v_gene: TRBV5-4; CDR3aa: CASKGDDSGGIGEKLFF; CDR3nt: TGTGCCAGCAAGGGCGATGATTCGGGTGGGATAGGTGAAAAACTGTTTTTT
abundance: many; d_gene: NA; j_gene: TRBJ1-2; v_gene: TRBV27; CDR3aa: CASSLQGANYGYTF; CDR3nt: TGTGCCAGCAGTTTACAGGGAGCTAACTATGGCTACACCTTC
abundance: NA; d_gene: TRBD1; j_gene: TRBJ2-3; v_gene: TRBV7-9; CDR3aa: CASSLGDRVADTQYF; CDR3nt: TGTGCCAGCAGCTTAGGGGACAGGGTGGCAGATACGCAGTATTTT
abundance: NA; d_gene: NA; j_gene: TRBJ2-5; v_gene: TRBV14; CDR3aa: CASSLTGTWSETQYF; CDR3nt: TGTGCCAGCAGCCTAACCGGGACATGGAGTGAGACCCAGTACTTC
abundance: few; d_gene: NA; j_gene: TRBJ2-2; v_gene: TRBV27; CDR3aa: CASSRNPTGTGELFF; CDR3nt: TGTGCCAGCAGTCGGAACCCTACAGGAACCGGGGAGCTGTTTTTT
abundance: NA; d_gene: TRBD1; j_gene: TRBJ2-7; v_gene: TRBV30; CDR3aa: CAWTGDRDKYEQYF; CDR3nt: TGTGCCTGGACCGGGGACAGGGATAAGTACGAGCAGTACTTC
abundance: NA; d_gene: NA; j_gene: TRBJ1-4; v_gene: TRBV6-5; CDR3aa: CASHGGQFNEKLFF; CDR3nt: TGTGCCAGCCACGGTGGTCAGTTTAATGAAAAACTGTTTTTT
abundance: NA; d_gene: NA; j_gene: TRBJ2-5; v_gene: TRBV19; CDR3aa: CASSIAAEGTQYF; CDR3nt: TGTGCCAGTAGTATAGCGGCGGAGGGAACCCAGTACTTC
abundance: NA; d_gene: NA; j_gene: TRBJ2-2; v_gene: TRBV6-5; CDR3aa: CASSSSTTAGELFF; CDR3nt: TGTGCCAGCAGTTCGTCGACTACCGCCGGGGAGCTGTTTTTT